The clone carrying this TCR beta chain was seen once. Its specificity is not known. The source of the sample is a study of graft-versus-host responses after intestinal transplantation. V lost 7 bases, J lost 2 bases, and 9 bases stayed unmatched. This CDR3 comprises 15 residues. The V gene's germline CDR1 is ENHRY and CDR2 SYGVKD. The table came from immunoSEQ multiplex PCR; TCRdb's copy has only in-frame clones and leaves some out. The table records roughly 28,000 clones, about 92% of them present only once. Study results and limitations: Marrow from the recipient contained GvH clones, some of which had appeared first in ileum or blood. Early HvG declines after transplant were associated with peak circulating GvH clone levels.

The chain recombines TRBV10-3 with TRBJ2-7; 9 bases line up with TRBD2. The sequences come from PBMCs, collected 66 days after intestinal transplant. This TCR was sampled from a human patient who received an intestinal transplant, so some T cells may come from the graft donor. CDR3 protein: CAITSGLASTYEQYF. CDR3 DNA: TGTGCCATCACCTCAGGACTAGCGAGTACCTACGAGCAGTACTTC.